This T cell receptor (beta chain) was obtained from a study of Ad26.COV2.S vaccination and SARS-CoV-2 variants. Treatment given: roughly 20 received Ad26.COV2.S at low or high dose, single or two shots; several received placebo; per-sample allocation not given. Sampling was done on day 63 after the first vaccine or placebo injection. Cohort 1b enrolled adults aged 18-55 years in Boston. Turning to this clone: The antigen remains undetermined.

Study-level findings and limits: Vaccinees showed greater spike-specific TCR breadth than placebo recipients.

Sequencing was performed with immunoSEQ multiplex PCR; in TCRdb, only in-frame clones are kept and a portion is missing. Here the sample spans about 320,000 clones, roughly 88% being singletons. The sample was peripheral blood, taken in a trial of Ad26.COV2.S vaccine versus placebo. This TCR came from a person between 18 and 59 years old who received the Ad26.COV2.S COVID-19 vaccine or a placebo.

In DNA form, the CDR3 reads TGCGCCAGCAGACCCGGACAGGGGAACACTGAAGCTTTCTTT. As protein: CASRPGQGNTEAFF. This rearrangement joins TRBV5-1 to TRBJ1-1, with TRBD1 matching 8 bases. Germline trimming cut 5 bases from V and 1 base from J; bases unmatched to any gene: 4. The CDR3 totals 14 residues. CDR1 is SGHRS and CDR2 is YFSETQ in the germline V gene.